The present entry profiles one TCR beta chain with its context. Its target is unknown. The PCR made use of 60 Vbeta and 13 Jbeta primers. Method: immunoSEQ multiplex PCR; TCRdb's copy keeps in-frame clones and lacks some. The table has 83,000 or so clones, roughly 80% seen once; the top ten hold over 12%. This entry is derived from a study of cytomegalovirus exposure and HLA in healthy donors. Overall study findings and caveats: Cytomegalovirus status was reportedly diagnosed by the classifier with high sensitivity and specificity. At a 0.05 false discovery rate, a later analysis found over 15,000 TCR beta sequences to be associated with HLA alleles.

Sequencing used PBMCs. The source is a woman between 35 and 50 years old in good health and CMV-seropositive.

The CDR3 DNA sequence: TGTGCCAGCAGCTTGGACGGGACAATCTACAATGAGCAGTTCTTC. Protein sequence: CASSLDGTIYNEQFF. The chain has TRBV5-5 and TRBJ2-1, with a tentative D call TRBD1 (6 bases). The CDR3 has 15 residues. Per the germline V gene, CDR1 is SGHKS and CDR2 is YYEKEE (reference sequence). V lost 0 bases, J lost 3 bases, and 10 bases lay in between.